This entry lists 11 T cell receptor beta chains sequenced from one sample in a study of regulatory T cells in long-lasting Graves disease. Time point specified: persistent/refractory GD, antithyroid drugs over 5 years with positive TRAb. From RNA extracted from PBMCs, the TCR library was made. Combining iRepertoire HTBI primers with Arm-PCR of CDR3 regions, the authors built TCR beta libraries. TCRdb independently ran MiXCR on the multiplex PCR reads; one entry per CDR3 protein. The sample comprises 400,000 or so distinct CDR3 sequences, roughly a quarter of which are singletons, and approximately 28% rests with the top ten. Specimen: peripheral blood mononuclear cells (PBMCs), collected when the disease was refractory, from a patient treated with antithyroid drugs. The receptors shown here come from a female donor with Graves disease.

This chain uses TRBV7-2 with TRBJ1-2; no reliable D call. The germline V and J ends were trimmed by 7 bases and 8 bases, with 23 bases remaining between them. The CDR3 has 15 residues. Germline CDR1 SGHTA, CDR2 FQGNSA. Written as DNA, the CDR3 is TGTGCCAGCACCACGATGGGAGGGTCCTTGAGGGGCTACACCTTC. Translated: CASTTMGGSLRGYTF.

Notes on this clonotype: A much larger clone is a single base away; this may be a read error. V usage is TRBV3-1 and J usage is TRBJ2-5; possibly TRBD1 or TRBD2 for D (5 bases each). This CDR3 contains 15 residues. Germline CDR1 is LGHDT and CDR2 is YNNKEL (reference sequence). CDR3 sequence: CANSQGTVAGETQYF. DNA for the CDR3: TGTGCCAACAGCCAAGGGACGGTAGCCGGGGAGACCCAGTACTTC.

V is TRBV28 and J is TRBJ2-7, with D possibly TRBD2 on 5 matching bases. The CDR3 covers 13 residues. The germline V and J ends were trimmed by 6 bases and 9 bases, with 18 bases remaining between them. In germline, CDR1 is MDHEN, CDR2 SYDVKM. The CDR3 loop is CASRPHPRELQYF. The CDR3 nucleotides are TGTGCCAGCAGGCCGCACCCAAGGGAGCTGCAGTACTTC.

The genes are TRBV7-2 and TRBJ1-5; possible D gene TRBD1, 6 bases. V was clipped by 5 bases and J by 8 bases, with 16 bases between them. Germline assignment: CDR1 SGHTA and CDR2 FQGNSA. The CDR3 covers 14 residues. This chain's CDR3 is CASSPRGFEKPQHF. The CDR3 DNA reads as TGTGCCAGCAGCCCTAGGGGGTTCGAAAAGCCCCAGCATTTT.

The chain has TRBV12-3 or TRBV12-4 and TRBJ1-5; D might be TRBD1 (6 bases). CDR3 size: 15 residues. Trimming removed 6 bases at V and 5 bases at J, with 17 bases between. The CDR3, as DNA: TGTGCCAGCAGATCGACAGGTGGAGAAGATCAGCCCCAGCATTTT. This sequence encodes CASRSTGGEDQPQHF.

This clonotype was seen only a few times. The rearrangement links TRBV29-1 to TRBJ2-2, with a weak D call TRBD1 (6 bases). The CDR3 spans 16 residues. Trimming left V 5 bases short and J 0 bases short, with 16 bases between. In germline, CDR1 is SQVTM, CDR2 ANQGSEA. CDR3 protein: CSVKKGQTANTGELFF. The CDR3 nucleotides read TGCAGCGTTAAAAAGGGACAAACCGCGAACACCGGGGAGCTGTTTTTT.

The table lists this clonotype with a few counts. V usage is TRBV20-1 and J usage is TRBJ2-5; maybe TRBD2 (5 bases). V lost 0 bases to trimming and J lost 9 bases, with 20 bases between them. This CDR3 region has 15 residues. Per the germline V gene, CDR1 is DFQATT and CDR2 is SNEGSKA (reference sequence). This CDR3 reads CSARDLGLTMSAQYF. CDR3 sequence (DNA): TGCAGTGCTAGAGATCTAGGACTGACAATGTCGGCCCAGTACTTC.

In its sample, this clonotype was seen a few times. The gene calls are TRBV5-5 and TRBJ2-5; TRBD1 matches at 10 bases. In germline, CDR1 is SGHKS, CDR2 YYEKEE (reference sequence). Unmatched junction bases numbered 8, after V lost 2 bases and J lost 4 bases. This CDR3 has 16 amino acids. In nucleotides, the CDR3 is TGTGCCAGCAGCTTCGGGACAGGGGCGCTGGGAGAGACCCAGTACTTC. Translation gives CASSFGTGALGETQYF.

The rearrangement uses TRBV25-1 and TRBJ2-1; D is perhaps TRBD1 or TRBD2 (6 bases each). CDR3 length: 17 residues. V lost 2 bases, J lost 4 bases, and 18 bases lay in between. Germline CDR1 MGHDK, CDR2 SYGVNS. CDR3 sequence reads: CASSEGIRGRNYNEQFF. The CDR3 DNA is TGTGCCAGCAGTGAAGGGATTAGGGGGAGGAATTACAATGAGCAGTTCTTC.

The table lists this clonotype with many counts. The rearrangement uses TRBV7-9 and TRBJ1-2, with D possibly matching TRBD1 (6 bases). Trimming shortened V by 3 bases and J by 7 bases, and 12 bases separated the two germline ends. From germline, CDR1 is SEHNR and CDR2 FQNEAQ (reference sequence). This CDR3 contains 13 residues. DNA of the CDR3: TGTGCCAGCAGCTTTGACAGGAAGGCTGGCTACACCTTC. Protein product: CASSFDRKAGYTF.

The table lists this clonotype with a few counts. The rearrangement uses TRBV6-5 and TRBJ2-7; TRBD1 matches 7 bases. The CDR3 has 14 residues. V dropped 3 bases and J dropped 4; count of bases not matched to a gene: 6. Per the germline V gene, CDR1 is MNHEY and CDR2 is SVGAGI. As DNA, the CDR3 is TGTGCCAGCAGTTATGGGGACAGAAATTACGAGCAGTACTTC. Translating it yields CASSYGDRNYEQYF.